This is a list of T cell receptor beta chains from one sample in a study of cytomegalovirus exposure and HLA in healthy donors. Generated by immunoSEQ multiplex PCR, the TCRdb table keeps only in-frame clones and is missing some. The profile shows about 130,000 clones, about 83% of them singletons. Specimen: PBMCs. The receptors originated from a girl aged 2 to 9 in good health and CMV-seronegative. Each CDR3 is given with its conserved first and last residue. The order of the fields is clone size, J gene, V gene, CDR3 length, D gene, CDR3 DNA, CDR3 protein. The D gene is left open where the match is weak. Clone size is given for some rows only: seen once, a few or many times, or a class if the clone is expanded.

clone_size: -; j_call: TRBJ1-2; v_call: TRBV7-2; cdr3_length: 16; d_call: -; cdr3_nt: TGTGCCAGCAGCTTAGGAGTTATGGAGCGAGACTATGGCTACACCTTC; cdr3_aa: CASSLGVMERDYGYTF
clone_size: -; j_call: TRBJ1-3; v_call: TRBV25-1; cdr3_length: 14; d_call: -; cdr3_nt: TGTGCCAGCAGTGAGACTGGGTCCGGAAACACCATATATTTT; cdr3_aa: CASSETGSGNTIYF
clone_size: -; j_call: TRBJ2-7; v_call: TRBV28; cdr3_length: 15; d_call: -; cdr3_nt: TGTGCCAGCAGTTTATGGATGGCCAGATACTACGAGCAGTACTTC; cdr3_aa: CASSLWMARYYEQYF
clone_size: -; j_call: TRBJ1-1; v_call: TRBV9; cdr3_length: 13; d_call: -; cdr3_nt: TGTGCCAGCAGCGTGACAGGCAACACTGAAGCTTTCTTT; cdr3_aa: CASSVTGNTEAFF
clone_size: -; j_call: TRBJ1-4; v_call: TRBV18; cdr3_length: 15; d_call: -; cdr3_nt: TGTGCCAGCTCGTCCCTCGAATTGGGGGGTGAAAAACTGTTTTTT; cdr3_aa: CASSSLELGGEKLFF
clone_size: once; j_call: TRBJ2-1; v_call: TRBV5-4; cdr3_length: 16; d_call: -; cdr3_nt: TGTGCCAGCAGCTTGGACGAGTTAGAGTCCTACAATGAGCAGTTCTTC; cdr3_aa: CASSLDELESYNEQFF
clone_size: once; j_call: TRBJ1-3; v_call: TRBV18; cdr3_length: 15; d_call: -; cdr3_nt: TGTGCCAGCTCACCAAGTCGAGAGTCTGGAAACACCATATATTTT; cdr3_aa: CASSPSRESGNTIYF
clone_size: -; j_call: TRBJ2-7; v_call: TRBV11-2; cdr3_length: 17; d_call: -; cdr3_nt: TGTGCCAGCAGCTTTGGGCTAGCGCACCTTTTCTCCTACGAGCAGTACTTC; cdr3_aa: CASSFGLAHLFSYEQYF
clone_size: once; j_call: TRBJ2-3; v_call: TRBV7-7; cdr3_length: 15; d_call: TRBD2; cdr3_nt: TGTGCTAGCAGCTTAGGGCTAGCGGGGCCAGATACGCAGTATTTT; cdr3_aa: CASSLGLAGPDTQYF
clone_size: -; j_call: TRBJ2-3; v_call: TRBV7-9; cdr3_length: 15; d_call: -; cdr3_nt: TGTGCCAGCAGCCCCCAGGGGCTAGGTTCAGATACGCAGTATTTT; cdr3_aa: CASSPQGLGSDTQYF
clone_size: -; j_call: TRBJ1-1; v_call: TRBV4-1; cdr3_length: 17; d_call: TRBD1; cdr3_nt: TGCGCCAGCAGCCAAGCCGTGCCGGGACAGGGCCACACTGAAGCTTTCTTT; cdr3_aa: CASSQAVPGQGHTEAFF
clone_size: -; j_call: TRBJ1-1; v_call: TRBV6-1; cdr3_length: 15; d_call: TRBD1; cdr3_nt: TGTGCCAGCAGATATGAACAGGGGGTGGGGACTGAAGCTTTCTTT; cdr3_aa: CASRYEQGVGTEAFF
clone_size: -; j_call: TRBJ1-2; v_call: TRBV9; cdr3_length: 15; d_call: -; cdr3_nt: TGTGCCAGCAGCGTAGCGGAATCCTGGGGCGGAGGCTACACCTTC; cdr3_aa: CASSVAESWGGGYTF
clone_size: -; j_call: TRBJ1-2; v_call: TRBV5-4; cdr3_length: 14; d_call: -; cdr3_nt: TGTGCCAGCAGCTTGAACGGACAGAACTATGGCTACACCTTC; cdr3_aa: CASSLNGQNYGYTF
clone_size: few; j_call: TRBJ1-6; v_call: TRBV27; cdr3_length: 14; d_call: TRBD1; cdr3_nt: TGTGCCAGCAGTTTAGACAGGGGTAACACACCCCTCCACTTT; cdr3_aa: CASSLDRGNTPLHF
clone_size: -; j_call: TRBJ2-2; v_call: TRBV19; cdr3_length: 16; d_call: -; cdr3_nt: TGTGCCAGTCGGCCCCTCCCTTACAGTAACACCGGGGAGCTGTTTTTT; cdr3_aa: CASRPLPYSNTGELFF
clone_size: -; j_call: TRBJ2-5; v_call: TRBV7-7; cdr3_length: 16; d_call: TRBD2; cdr3_nt: TGTGCTAGCAGCTCGGGACTAGCGGGCCCCCAAGAGACCCAGTACTTC; cdr3_aa: CASSSGLAGPQETQYF
clone_size: few; j_call: TRBJ1-2; v_call: TRBV28; cdr3_length: 12; d_call: -; cdr3_nt: TGTGCCAGCAGTACAGTTAACTATGGCTACACCTTC; cdr3_aa: CASSTVNYGYTF
clone_size: -; j_call: TRBJ2-1; v_call: TRBV6-1; cdr3_length: 15; d_call: TRBD2; cdr3_nt: TGTGCCAGCAGTGCCCGGACTAGCGGGAGGAATGAGCAGTTCTTC; cdr3_aa: CASSARTSGRNEQFF
clone_size: -; j_call: TRBJ1-1; v_call: TRBV28; cdr3_length: 15; d_call: TRBD1; cdr3_nt: TGTGCCAGCAGTGCTAACCGGGACAGGAACACTGAAGCTTTCTTT; cdr3_aa: CASSANRDRNTEAFF
clone_size: -; j_call: TRBJ2-1; v_call: TRBV19; cdr3_length: 15; d_call: TRBD2; cdr3_nt: TGTGCCAGTAGTATATCTAGCGGGAGTGGAAATGAGCAGTTCTTC; cdr3_aa: CASSISSGSGNEQFF
clone_size: -; j_call: TRBJ2-7; v_call: TRBV10-2; cdr3_length: 14; d_call: TRBD1; cdr3_nt: TGCGCCAGCACTGACCGGGACAGATCCTACGAGCAGTACTTC; cdr3_aa: CASTDRDRSYEQYF
clone_size: -; j_call: TRBJ2-7; v_call: TRBV28; cdr3_length: 11; d_call: -; cdr3_nt: TGTGCCAGCAGTTCCAACTACGAGCAGTACTTC; cdr3_aa: CASSSNYEQYF
clone_size: -; j_call: TRBJ1-4; v_call: TRBV7-2; cdr3_length: 16; d_call: TRBD1; cdr3_nt: TGTGCCAGCAGCTCGAGGGACAGAACAACTAATGAAAAACTGTTTTTT; cdr3_aa: CASSSRDRTTNEKLFF
clone_size: -; j_call: TRBJ2-6; v_call: TRBV6-5; cdr3_length: 16; d_call: -; cdr3_nt: TGTGCCAGCAGTTACGGAGGGGGCGCCGGGGCCAACGTCCTGACTTTC; cdr3_aa: CASSYGGGAGANVLTF
clone_size: -; j_call: TRBJ2-5; v_call: TRBV4-2; cdr3_length: 21; d_call: -; cdr3_nt: TGTGCCAGCAGCCATAACCTGGGGTGGTCATTAGCGGTGAATAACCAAGAGACCCAGTACTTC; cdr3_aa: CASSHNLGWSLAVNNQETQYF
clone_size: -; j_call: TRBJ1-2; v_call: TRBV4-2; cdr3_length: 14; d_call: -; cdr3_nt: TGTGCCAGCAGCCAAGTCGACAGCTTCTATGGCTACACCTTC; cdr3_aa: CASSQVDSFYGYTF
clone_size: once; j_call: TRBJ2-3; v_call: TRBV27; cdr3_length: 13; d_call: -; cdr3_nt: TGTGCCAGCAGTTTACAAGCGACAGATACGCAGTATTTT; cdr3_aa: CASSLQATDTQYF
clone_size: -; j_call: TRBJ1-1; v_call: TRBV7-2; cdr3_length: 14; d_call: -; cdr3_nt: TGTGCCAGCAGCTTTTACAGGGTAGGCGCTGAAGCTTTCTTT; cdr3_aa: CASSFYRVGAEAFF
clone_size: -; j_call: TRBJ2-3; v_call: TRBV7-8; cdr3_length: 14; d_call: -; cdr3_nt: TGTGCCAGCAGCTTAGAGCCTGGCACAGATACGCAGTATTTT; cdr3_aa: CASSLEPGTDTQYF
clone_size: once; j_call: TRBJ2-1; v_call: TRBV5-1; cdr3_length: 16; d_call: TRBD1; cdr3_nt: TGCGCCAGCAGCTTGTTTTGGGACAGGGCTAACAATGAGCAGTTCTTC; cdr3_aa: CASSLFWDRANNEQFF
clone_size: -; j_call: TRBJ2-3; v_call: TRBV19; cdr3_length: 16; d_call: -; cdr3_nt: TGTGCCAGTAGTCCGGGACACACCATGAGCACAGATACGCAGTATTTT; cdr3_aa: CASSPGHTMSTDTQYF
clone_size: -; j_call: TRBJ2-5; v_call: TRBV12-5; cdr3_length: 13; d_call: TRBD1; cdr3_nt: TGTGCTAGTGGGGCAGGGGGCCAGGAGACCCAGTACTTC; cdr3_aa: CASGAGGQETQYF
clone_size: -; j_call: TRBJ2-7; v_call: TRBV19; cdr3_length: 16; d_call: TRBD2; cdr3_nt: TGTGCCAGTAGTGACTCCGGGCTAGCGGGACCCCACGAGCAGTACTTC; cdr3_aa: CASSDSGLAGPHEQYF
clone_size: -; j_call: TRBJ2-1; v_call: TRBV6-5; cdr3_length: 14; d_call: TRBD2; cdr3_nt: TGTGCCAGCAGGCCCGGGACTAGGGGCAATCAGCAGTTCTTC; cdr3_aa: CASRPGTRGNQQFF
clone_size: -; j_call: TRBJ1-4; v_call: TRBV28; cdr3_length: 14; d_call: -; cdr3_nt: TGTGCCAGCAGTTTGCGGGGGGCAGACGAAAAACTGTTTTTT; cdr3_aa: CASSLRGADEKLFF
clone_size: -; j_call: TRBJ2-7; v_call: TRBV19; cdr3_length: 14; d_call: -; cdr3_nt: TGTGCCAGTAGTACACGCCTGGACATGCACGAGCAGTACTTC; cdr3_aa: CASSTRLDMHEQYF
clone_size: -; j_call: TRBJ2-5; v_call: TRBV5-1; cdr3_length: 14; d_call: -; cdr3_nt: TGCGCCAGCAGCTTGGCCGAGGTTTCAGAGACCCAGTACTTC; cdr3_aa: CASSLAEVSETQYF
clone_size: -; j_call: TRBJ2-1; v_call: TRBV27; cdr3_length: 14; d_call: -; cdr3_nt: TGTGCCAGCAGTTTAGGGGGCGGGCCCAATGAGCAGTTCTTC; cdr3_aa: CASSLGGGPNEQFF
clone_size: -; j_call: TRBJ2-7; v_call: TRBV9; cdr3_length: 12; d_call: TRBD2; cdr3_nt: TGTGCCAGCAGCCCGGGAGGGGCCGAGCAGTACTTC; cdr3_aa: CASSPGGAEQYF
clone_size: once; j_call: TRBJ1-6; v_call: TRBV7-2; cdr3_length: 12; d_call: -; cdr3_nt: TGTGCCAGCAGCGCAGGGCCGTCGGCCCTCCACTTT; cdr3_aa: CASSAGPSALHF
clone_size: -; j_call: TRBJ2-7; v_call: TRBV5-4; cdr3_length: 14; d_call: -; cdr3_nt: TGTGCCAGCAGCTTGGGACTTGCAACCTACGAGCAGTACTTC; cdr3_aa: CASSLGLATYEQYF